The rows below give T cell receptor beta chains drawn from one sample of a study of cytomegalovirus exposure and HLA in healthy donors. Assay: immunoSEQ multiplex PCR; the TCRdb copy retains only in-frame clones and omits some. The profile shows around 53,000 clones, almost 85% of them singletons. The sequenced material came from PBMCs. These receptor sequences come from a man aged 50-59 years in good health and CMV-seronegative. Each CDR3 is given without its conserved first and last residue. The order of the fields is J gene, clone size, V gene, CDR3 protein. Rows give clone size only sometimes, using once, few, many, or a class for an expanded clone.

TRBJ2-3	few	TRBV6-5	ASSYSGTGTDTQY
TRBJ1-1	.	TRBV30	AWSTWGAMNTEAF
TRBJ1-3	.	TRBV19	ASSPGGSSGNTIY
TRBJ1-1	.	TRBV10-3	AISDTGINTEAF
TRBJ1-6	large	TRBV6-6	ASTDIEVSPLH
TRBJ1-6	.	TRBV9	ASSGRDTYNSPLH
TRBJ1-2	.	TRBV4-1	ASSQDARGADGYT
TRBJ1-3	once	TRBV4-2	ASSRSDTIY
TRBJ1-6	.	TRBV25-1	ASSGPTGSPLH
TRBJ2-1	.	TRBV11-2	ASSLYWGSLGDEQF
TRBJ1-2	.	TRBV4-1	ASSQTGQGYYGYT
TRBJ1-6	.	TRBV7-9	ASSQRTGVEALH
TRBJ1-1	.	TRBV4-2	ASSQEGGQVNTEAF
TRBJ1-6	.	TRBV10-3	AISGEYNSPLH
TRBJ2-3	.	TRBV11-2	ASMTSSTDTQY
TRBJ2-5	.	TRBV25-1	ASSGDLQETQY
TRBJ2-3	.	TRBV7-2	ASSKQGTQDTQY
TRBJ2-6	few	TRBV5-8	ASSEGQGATGANVLT
TRBJ1-2	.	TRBV10-1	ASSESRGALSTYT
TRBJ1-5	.	TRBV5-1	ASSTGQGRGEPQH
TRBJ1-5	few	TRBV4-1	ASSQVGGRGRGNQPQH
TRBJ2-7	few	TRBV11-1	ASSFALAGGSSSYEQY
TRBJ2-7	.	TRBV7-2	ASSLWDSPYEQY
TRBJ2-7	.	TRBV4-3	ASSEVFTGTGGIFSSYEQY
TRBJ1-5	.	TRBV18	ASSPREGPNQPQH